A single sample is the source of the 25 T cell receptor beta chains below, sequenced in a study of response to subunit inactivated influenza vaccine. TCRdb reprocessed the RT-PCR reads via MiXCR and lists one record per CDR3 protein. The data show fewer than 350,000 distinct CDR3 sequences, with just over 20% seen just once and roughly 10% held by the top ten. The starting material was PBMCs from blood, obtained roughly 20 months after vaccination. The receptors derive from a man aged 45 to 75 who received an inactivated influenza vaccine.

This clonotype came up a few times. J is TRBJ2-7 and V is TRBV10-3; TRBD1 aligns across 8 bases. V gave up 6 bases and J gave up 7 bases; unmatched junction bases: 8. The CDR3 has 13 amino acids. Germline-derived CDR1 and CDR2 are ENHRY and SYGVKD. CDR3 nucleotides: TGTGCCATCAGGGGACAGGTAGAGATGGAGCAGTACTTC. This codes for CAIRGQVEMEQYF.

J is TRBJ2-5 and V is TRBV7-2; 7 nucleotides agree with TRBD1. This CDR3 spans 15 amino acids. The J segment lost 5 bases and the V segment lost 3 bases, leaving 9 bases of the junction unmatched. The germline V gene has CDR1 SGHTA and CDR2 FQGNSA. CDR3 region: CASSLLGGAWETQYF. As DNA, the CDR3 is TGTGCCAGCAGCTTGTTAGGGGGCGCGTGGGAGACCCAGTACTTC. The whole variable domain, filled in from reference TRBV7-2 and TRBJ2-5, reads GAGVSQSPSNKVTEKGKDVELRCDPISGHTALYWYRQSLGQGLEFLIYFQGNSAPDKSGLPSDRFSAERTGGSVSTLTIQRTQQEDSAVYLCASSLLGGAWETQYFGPGTRLLVL.

The chain has TRBV18 and TRBJ2-7; D is unresolved. Germline V CDR1 and CDR2: KGHSH, LQKENI. V was trimmed by 0 bases and J by 0 bases, leaving 6 bases between them. The length of the CDR3 is 14 residues. The CDR3 protein is CASSPPPGSYEQYF. The CDR3 bases are TGTGCCAGCTCACCACCCCCCGGCTCCTACGAGCAGTACTTC. The variable domain in full, completed from reference TRBV18 and TRBJ2-7, reads NAGVMQNPRHLVRRRGQEARLRCSPMKGHSHVYWYRQLPEEGLKFMVYLQKENIIDESGMPKERFSAEFPKEGPSILRIQQVVRGDSAAYFCASSPPPGSYEQYFGPGTRLTVT.

The chain combines TRBV19 with TRBJ2-5; no reliable D call. Germline lookup yields CDR1 LNHDA and CDR2 SQIVND (reference sequence). V lost 4 bases and J 3 bases, leaving 9 bases between the germline ends. CDR3 length equals 13 residues. CDR3 amino acids: CASSKSVEETQYF. The CDR3 region has the DNA TGTGCCAGTAGTAAGTCCGTGGAAGAGACCCAGTACTTC.

The J gene is TRBJ1-4, the V gene TRBV9; TRBD1 might be the D (6 bases). Germline V gene lookup returns CDR1 SGDLS and CDR2 YYNGEE. V was shortened by 2 bases and J by 8 bases, with 16 bases between the two germline ends. This CDR3 comprises 15 residues. In nucleotides, the CDR3 is TGTGCCAGCAGCGTGTTGGGGGGGCCACGGGAAAAACTGTTTTTT. It encodes CASSVLGGPREKLFF.

The CDR3 DNA reads TGTGCTAGTGGTTTGGTACAGGAGAACAGGGGTGTGAACACTGAAGCTTTCTTT. It translates to CASGLVQENRGVNTEAFF. The chain employs TRBV12-5 and TRBJ1-1, with 7 bases that match TRBD1. Looked up from germline, CDR1 is LGHNT and CDR2 is FRNRAP. J gave up 0 bases and V 0 bases, and 10 bases lay outside the gene matches. This CDR3 is built from 18 residues.

This clonotype was seen a handful of times. The J gene is TRBJ2-1, the V gene TRBV7-2; TRBD2 is a possible D gene (5 bases). V gave up 0 bases and J gave up 6 bases, with 9 bases separating them. The CDR3 sequence is 14 residues long. Looked up from germline, CDR1 is SGHTA and CDR2 is FQGNSA. CDR3 bases: TGTGCCAGCAGCTTAGCCCGGGAATCCAATGAGCAGTTCTTC. It translates to CASSLARESNEQFF.

With respect to this clonotype: A clone one base away is much larger, so this may be a read error. V is TRBV6-2 or TRBV6-3 and J is TRBJ1-6; D not resolved. The CDR3 is 15 residues long. Germline loops: CDR1 MNHEY, CDR2 SVGEGT. The CDR3 sequence: CASSYVESYNSPVHF. CDR3 sequence (DNA): TGTGCCAGCAGTTACGTGGAATCCTATAATTCACCCGTCCACTTT.

The V call is TRBV4-3, the J call TRBJ1-4; D gene ambiguous. Germline CDR1 LGHNA, CDR2 YSLEER. Trimming removed 3 bases at V and 4 bases at J, with 12 bases between. The CDR3 extends over 15 amino acids. This CDR3 is CASSHEGPINEKLFF. CDR3 coding DNA: TGCGCCAGCAGCCATGAAGGGCCCATTAATGAAAAACTGTTTTTT.

In DNA form, the CDR3 reads TGTGCCAGCAGCTTAGACAGCCGACACACTGAAGCTTTCTTT. Protein: CASSLDSRHTEAFF. The rearrangement links TRBV5-5 to TRBJ1-1; D may be TRBD1 (5 bases). Germline values: CDR1 SGHKS, CDR2 YYEKEE (reference sequence). Between the trimmed V and J ends, which lost 2 bases and 3 bases, there was a span of 11 bases. The CDR3 sequence is 14 residues long.

This clonotype has just a few counts. The J gene is TRBJ2-3, the V gene TRBV20-1, with D maybe TRBD2 (5 bases). The ends were cut back, 4 bases at V and 2 bases at J, with 7 bases in the middle. This CDR3 is 12 amino acids long. CDR1 DFQATT and CDR2 SNEGSKA come from the germline V gene (reference sequence). The CDR3 protein is CSAIGNTDTQYF. The CDR3 DNA follows: TGCAGTGCTATCGGGAACACAGATACGCAGTATTTT.

This clonotype was counted only a few times. The rearrangement links TRBV3-1 to TRBJ1-4; TRBD1 matches at 8 bases. CDR3 length: 13 amino acids. The germline V gene encodes CDR1 LGHDT and CDR2 YNNKEL (reference sequence). The V segment lost 6 bases and the J segment 4 bases; nucleotides outside the gene matches: 1. The CDR3 here is CASRTGVNEKLFF. The CDR3 DNA follows: TGTGCCAGCAGGACAGGGGTTAATGAAAAACTGTTTTTT.

A word on this clonotype: With a much larger clone just one base away, this may be a read error. V usage is TRBV12-3 or TRBV12-4 and J usage is TRBJ1-1; no clear D gene. The CDR3 covers 13 residues. DNA for the CDR3: TGTGCCAGCAGTTTGGCAGATAACACTGTAGCTTTCTTT. The encoded protein is CASSLADNTVAFF.

The CDR3: CASSFSGGRETQYF. CDR3 sequence (DNA): TGTGCCAGCAGCTTTAGTGGGGGTCGAGAGACCCAGTACTTC. The genes are TRBV7-2 and TRBJ2-5; D possibly matches TRBD1 or TRBD2 (5 bases each). V lost 3 bases and J lost 4, with 12 bases in between. Germline V gene lookup returns CDR1 SGHTA and CDR2 FQGNSA. This CDR3 is built from 14 residues.

In this sample, this clonotype turned up once. The J gene is TRBJ2-7, the V gene TRBV5-6; 8 bases map to TRBD2. V was pared by 5 bases and J by 6 bases, with 13 bases of the junction left unmatched. Looked up from germline, CDR1 is SGHDT and CDR2 is YYEEEE. There are 15 residues in the CDR3. CDR3 residues: CASRLPGMGTSEQYF. The CDR3 DNA is TGTGCCAGCAGGTTACCAGGGATGGGGACTAGCGAGCAGTACTTC.

The chain joins TRBV20-1 to TRBJ1-2; D ambiguous. The CDR3 has 16 residues. CDR1 is DFQATT, CDR2 SNEGSKA, per germline (reference sequence). Deletions cut 0 bases from V and 8 bases from J, with 22 bases between. The CDR3 coding sequence is TGCAGTGCTAGAGATCCGTTTTCCGGGAACGGATGGGGCTACACCTTC. This gives the protein CSARDPFSGNGWGYTF.

This clonotype was observed many times. V and J are TRBV5-1 and TRBJ1-2; possibly TRBD1 for D (6 bases). CDR1 and CDR2 (germline): SGHRS, YFSETQ. CDR3 length: 13 amino acids. V lost 4 bases and J 3 bases, leaving 10 bases between the germline ends. The CDR3 protein is CASSGGTYYGYTF. In DNA, the CDR3 is TGCGCCAGCAGCGGCGGGACATACTATGGCTACACCTTC.

The gene calls are TRBV2 and TRBJ2-5, with no clear D. Trimming cost V 2 bases and J 1 base, with 11 bases left between them. The CDR3 consists of 15 residues. Germline V gives CDR1 SNHLY, CDR2 FYNNEI. The CDR3 reads CASSESRASQETQYF. The CDR3 coding sequence is TGTGCCAGCAGTGAATCTAGGGCGTCCCAAGAGACCCAGTACTTC.

This clonotype was detected a few times. V and J are TRBV10-3 and TRBJ2-2; 14 bases line up with TRBD2. V lost 3 bases, J lost 10 bases, and 4 bases stayed unmatched. The CDR3 sequence is 15 residues long. Per germline, CDR1 ENHRY and CDR2 SYGVKD. CDR3 coding DNA: TGTGCCATCAGTGAAGGGACTAGCGGGGGCTCGGAGCTGTTTTTT. This codes for CAISEGTSGGSELFF.

This clonotype was counted ten times or more. This chain links TRBV12-3 or TRBV12-4 with TRBJ1-5; no reliable D call. V dropped 1 base and J dropped 10 bases, with 14 bases sitting between them. The CDR3 contains 14 residues. The CDR3 nucleotides read TGTGCCAGCAGTTTAGGGGTAGGGTACAAACCCCAGCATTTT. Its translation is CASSLGVGYKPQHF.

This clonotype was observed a few times. The genes are TRBV19 and TRBJ1-5; D is ambiguous. CDR3 size: 13 residues. V gave up 7 bases and J gave up 2 bases, with 9 bases separating them. The germline V gene has CDR1 LNHDA and CDR2 SQIVND (reference sequence). The CDR3 reads CASMDGGNQPQHF. The CDR3 coding sequence is TGTGCCAGTATGGACGGAGGCAATCAGCCCCAGCATTTT.

Written as DNA, the CDR3 is TGTGCCAGCAGCAAGCCTAGCGGGAGGTCTCCCTACGAGCAGTACTTC. This encodes CASSKPSGRSPYEQYF. The chain combines TRBV7-9 with TRBJ2-7; 11 nucleotides align to TRBD2. The trim removed 5 bases at V and 2 bases at J, leaving 8 bases unmatched. Germline CDR1 reads SEHNR; CDR2 reads FQNEAQ (reference sequence). The CDR3 is 16 amino acids.

This clonotype was recorded only once. The chain couples TRBV2 to TRBJ2-1; 7 bases align to TRBD1. This CDR3 is 15 amino acids long. Looked up from germline, CDR1 is SNHLY and CDR2 is FYNNEI. The junction had 14 bases not matched to a gene; V was cut back by 7 bases and J by 8 bases. In nucleotides, the CDR3 is TGTGCCAGCATTAACCCGGGACAGACGGACGATGAGCAGTTCTTC. Translation: CASINPGQTDDEQFF.

The chain couples TRBV12-3 or TRBV12-4 to TRBJ1-6; D uncertain. The V and J ends lost 1 base and 4 bases respectively, with 8 bases between them. The CDR3 is 15 residues long. The CDR3 here is CASSLGRKYNSPLHF. DNA for the CDR3: TGTGCCAGCAGTTTAGGCCGAAAATATAATTCACCCCTCCACTTT.

This clonotype was seen only a few times. This chain connects TRBV3-1 to TRBJ2-5; the D is unclear. Germline-derived CDR1 and CDR2 are LGHDT and YNNKEL (reference sequence). Trimming left V 0 bases short and J 2 bases short, with 1 base between. The CDR3 loop spans 12 amino acids. This CDR3 reads CASSQDQETQYF. In DNA form, the CDR3 reads TGTGCCAGCAGCCAAGATCAAGAGACCCAGTACTTC.